A selection of T cell receptor beta chains follows, all from one sample in a study of tumor and adjacent non-tumor tissue in lung cancer. A single record per CDR3 protein comes from TCRdb applying MiXCR to the multiplex PCR reads. The data show over 100,000 distinct CDR3 sequences, approximately 82% seen once. The sample taken for sequencing was lung tumor tissue. The origin of the receptors is a woman aged 55-69 years with non-small cell lung cancer. Both conserved end residues are part of each CDR3. Each record gives: J gene, V gene, CDR3 protein.

J: TRBJ1-1
V: TRBV4-3
CDR3: CASSQDHGLTLSTEAFF

J: TRBJ1-5
V: TRBV4-3
CDR3: CASSQDRRANQPQHF

J: TRBJ2-4
V: TRBV30
CDR3: CAWRLAGKNIQYF

J: TRBJ1-2
V: TRBV11-2
CDR3: CASSLVRDCPHDYTF

J: TRBJ1-2
V: TRBV4-2
CDR3: CVNSQDGTSNYGSTF

J: TRBJ1-5
V: TRBV28
CDR3: CASWGRERGNQPQHF

J: TRBJ1-1
V: TRBV5-6
CDR3: CASSSVEDFGTEAFF

J: TRBJ1-2
V: TRBV11-2
CDR3: CASNFMTGRLNYGYTF

J: TRBJ1-5
V: TRBV5-5
CDR3: CASRLGWVSNQPQHF

J: TRBJ2-7
V: TRBV28
CDR3: CASSSSRGVYEQYF

J: TRBJ1-4
V: TRBV11-3
CDR3: CARSLGGPANEKLFF

J: TRBJ1-1
V: TRBV5-1
CDR3: CASSMAGNIEAFF

J: TRBJ2-7
V: TRBV20-1
CDR3: CSANKRGLSNEEYF

J: TRBJ2-3
V: TRBV20-1
CDR3: CSAREGLVPYF

J: TRBJ2-3
V: TRBV11-2
CDR3: CASSLGTGGKDTQYF

J: TRBJ2-1
V: TRBV27
CDR3: CVSSFSGFYYNEQLF

J: TRBJ2-1
V: TRBV11-2
CDR3: CASSLSNRGNEQFF

J: TRBJ2-2
V: TRBV2
CDR3: CARRNRTGHPTRELFF

J: TRBJ2-1
V: TRBV28
CDR3: CASSLNSRGGSQNEQSF

J: TRBJ2-3
V: TRBV12-3/TRBV12-4
CDR3: CASSFSRDTQYF

J: TRBJ2-1
V: TRBV4-3
CDR3: CASSQIFPTTGSSYNEQFF

J: TRBJ2-7
V: TRBV20-1
CDR3: CNARAGGNSYEQHF

J: TRBJ2-6
V: TRBV11-3
CDR3: CARSGTGGIGANVLTF

J: TRBJ1-5
V: TRBV14
CDR3: CASSPLGGDQPQHF

J: TRBJ1-5
V: TRBV29-1
CDR3: CSAGDSRSGQPQHF

J: TRBJ2-1
V: TRBV6-2/TRBV6-3
CDR3: CASSYHDGSAVSYNEQFF

J: TRBJ1-1
V: TRBV6-2/TRBV6-3
CDR3: CASRDFAMSTEAFF

J: TRBJ1-2
V: TRBV12-3/TRBV12-4
CDR3: CVSNPGQLYGYTF

J: TRBJ1-4
V: TRBV28
CDR3: CASTDRSEKLFF

J: TRBJ1-1
V: TRBV11-1
CDR3: CASSRDLNTEAFF

J: TRBJ2-7
V: TRBV5-6
CDR3: CASSYGQLRRGQYF

J: TRBJ2-5
V: TRBV29-1
CDR3: CSAEQGAETQYF

J: TRBJ1-5
V: TRBV20-1
CDR3: CSASRHGGNNQPQHF

J: TRBJ1-1
V: TRBV6-5
CDR3: CASGYSRGDTEAFF

J: TRBJ2-5
V: TRBV5-4
CDR3: CASSTDRRETQYF

J: TRBJ2-3
V: TRBV29-1
CDR3: CSVSNVDTQYF

J: TRBJ1-3
V: TRBV20-1
CDR3: CSAFRGDTIYF

J: TRBJ2-3
V: TRBV11-3
CDR3: CTSSPAGQGDHTQYF

J: TRBJ1-5
V: TRBV15
CDR3: CATSSGNQPQHF

J: TRBJ2-3
V: TRBV11-2
CDR3: CASSPNSVISIDTQYF

J: TRBJ2-1
V: TRBV20-1
CDR3: CSAREDGHEQLF

J: TRBJ1-5
V: TRBV28
CDR3: CASSPPDRPQHF

J: TRBJ1-1
V: TRBV5-1
CDR3: CASSSRQGGTEAFF

J: TRBJ2-7
V: TRBV29-1
CDR3: CSARTTSGYKQYF

J: TRBJ2-3
V: TRBV6-4
CDR3: CASRPGQGSSTDMQYF

J: TRBJ2-1
V: TRBV28
CDR3: CTSCRTGGYNEQFF

J: TRBJ2-2
V: TRBV11-1
CDR3: CASSACTGVNTGELFF

J: TRBJ1-5
V: TRBV20-1
CDR3: CSASRQGGSNQPRHF

J: TRBJ1-6
V: TRBV7-3
CDR3: CASSLGLTNSPPQF

J: TRBJ2-1
V: TRBV4-3
CDR3: CASSHGTSGGNEQLF

J: TRBJ2-7
V: TRBV6-6
CDR3: CPSSRQTGGGYEQYF

J: TRBJ2-7
V: TRBV20-1
CDR3: CSTRQLSGDLEQYF

J: TRBJ1-3
V: TRBV4-3
CDR3: CASSQFPVGYTIYF

J: TRBJ2-2
V: TRBV20-1
CDR3: CSTSTVTGGLFF

J: TRBJ1-5
V: TRBV6-5
CDR3: CASSYSRRSRGRNQPQHF

J: TRBJ2-1
V: TRBV11-2
CDR3: CANSPITRKLNNEQFF

J: TRBJ2-7
V: TRBV6-2/TRBV6-3
CDR3: CASSYNGSGDEQYF

J: TRBJ2-4
V: TRBV11-3
CDR3: CTSSLVGLAKNIQYF

J: TRBJ2-7
V: TRBV11-2
CDR3: CASSLPPQREQCF